The text below deals with one TCR beta chain. This specimen comes from a study of blood T cell repertoires in COVID-19. Overall study context: The study drew acute and convalescent COVID-19 samples from the United States, Italy and Spain. Sources were T cells, B-cell-depleted T cells, or PBMCs; the material itself was cDNA or gDNA.

Trimming cost V 2 bases and J 6 bases, with 11 bases left between them. The V gene's germline CDR1 is MNHEY and CDR2 SVGEGT. The CDR3 is 14 amino acids. Per the original methods: Quantification of nucleated cells was approximated via reference gene primer amplification. The table came from immunoSEQ multiplex PCR; TCRdb's copy has only in-frame clones and leaves some out. V and J calls and clone size are those listed in that table; D and trimming were worked out from the DNA. The sample carries about 200,000 clones, roughly nine tenths recorded once. The clonotype comes from a woman in her forties or fifties with acute or convalescent COVID-19. The specimen sequenced was peripheral blood. The J gene is TRBJ1-5, the V gene TRBV6-2 or TRBV6-3; D perhaps matches TRBD1 (5 bases). The CDR3 loop reads CASSYDWGIQPQHF. DNA of the CDR3: TGTGCCAGCAGTTACGACTGGGGCATTCAGCCCCAGCATTTT.